The clone carrying this T cell receptor beta chain appeared many times. Its antigen remains unknown. Axillary draining lymph nodes of breast cancer patients supplied the node samples. In TCRdb, the multiplex PCR reads were re-called with MiXCR into one record per CDR3 protein. The sample lists 70,000 to 95,000 distinct CDR3 sequences; approximately 19% were seen once. This entry is derived from a study of breast tumors, draining lymph nodes, adjacent tissues. Study conclusions and caveats: Tumors had less TCR diversity than lymph nodes, more than nontumor tissue. Luminal-like breast cancer showed significantly higher tumor–nontumor repertoire similarity than basal-like.

CDR1 is MDHEN, CDR2 SYDVKM, per germline. The CDR3 runs to 13 residues. V was trimmed by 3 bases and J by 3 bases, leaving 9 bases between them. The TCR comes from a female donor with breast cancer. Some clones in this sample may be carry-over from other donors' samples. The gene calls are TRBV28 and TRBJ2-7; the D call may be TRBD1 or TRBD2 (5 bases each). Sequencing was carried out using axillary lymph node tissue. This CDR3 reads CASSLGRYYEQYF. The CDR3 bases are TGTGCCAGCAGTTTGGGACGGTACTACGAGCAGTACTTC.